What follows is one T cell receptor (beta chain) and its context. Antigen unknown. This table comes from immunoSEQ multiplex PCR, and its TCRdb copy is limited to in-frame clones, with some not included. The data contain more than 8,000 clones, over 60% of them singletons. This sample was included in a study of immune evolution from preneoplasia to lung adenocarcinoma. Study context: HLA loss of heterozygosity: over 5.5% AIS, roughly 15% MIA, around 33% ADC, none AAH. General study results and limits: Top clone share appeared to fall from AAH through AIS, MIA, adenocarcinoma. Normal lung had highest clonality; later lesions appeared denser, more diverse.

With 2 bases removed from V and 0 bases from J, the gap between germline ends came to 10 bases. The CDR3 loop spans 15 amino acids. Germline loops: CDR1 SGHDT, CDR2 YYEEEE. This sequence originates from a person aged 65-85 years with lung adenocarcinoma. Some clones in this sample may be carry-over from other donors' samples. Sequencing was carried out using FFPE minimally invasive lung adenocarcinoma tissue. The chain uses TRBV5-6 and TRBJ2-3, with D possibly TRBD2 on 5 matching bases. CDR3 coding DNA: TGTGCCAGCAGCTTAGGACTCACTAGCACAGATACGCAGTATTTT. Translated, it gives CASSLGLTSTDTQYF. The whole variable domain, filled in from reference TRBV5-6 and TRBJ2-3, reads DAGVTQSPTHLIKTRGQQVTLRCSPKSGHDTVSWYQQALGQGPQFIFQYYEEEERQRGNFPDRFSGHQFPNYSSELNVNALLLGDSALYLCASSLGLTSTDTQYFGPGTRLTVL.